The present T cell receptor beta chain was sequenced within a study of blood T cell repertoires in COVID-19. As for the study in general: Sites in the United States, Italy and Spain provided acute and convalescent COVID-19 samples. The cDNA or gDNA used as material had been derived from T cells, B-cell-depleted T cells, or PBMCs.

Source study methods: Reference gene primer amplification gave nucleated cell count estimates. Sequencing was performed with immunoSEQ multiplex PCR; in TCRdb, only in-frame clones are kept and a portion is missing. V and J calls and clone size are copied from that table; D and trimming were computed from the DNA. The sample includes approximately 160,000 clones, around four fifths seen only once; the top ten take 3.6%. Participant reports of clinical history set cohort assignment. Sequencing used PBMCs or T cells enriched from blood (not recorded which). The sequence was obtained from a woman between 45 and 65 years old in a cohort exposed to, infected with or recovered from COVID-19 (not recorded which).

Here the CDR3 reads CASSSEANQPQHF. The CDR3 coding sequence is TGTGCCAGCAGCTCAGAGGCCAATCAGCCCCAGCATTTT. The chain couples TRBV7-8 to TRBJ1-5; D not resolved. Trimming took off 4 bases at V and 3 bases at J, with 7 bases between the two ends. The V gene's germline CDR1 is SGHVS and CDR2 FQNEAQ. The CDR3 extends over 13 amino acids. Drawing the rest from reference TRBV7-8 and TRBJ1-5, the complete variable domain is GAGVSQSPRYKVAKRGQDVALRCDPISGHVSLFWYQQALGQGPEFLTYFQNEAQLDKSGLPSDRFFAERPEGSVSTLKIQRTQQEDSAVYLCASSSEANQPQHFGDGTRLSIL.